Sequencing of this TCR beta chain was carried out in a study of cytomegalovirus exposure and HLA in healthy donors. The study's findings and limits: Confirmation in vitro established that a few CMV-associated chains were specific for CMV antigens. Researchers counted roughly 150 TCR beta chains as cytomegalovirus-associated. Rare TCR sequences dominated, though some public TCRs recurred in many donors. High sensitivity and specificity were reportedly achieved when the classifier diagnosed cytomegalovirus status.

Generated by immunoSEQ multiplex PCR, the TCRdb table keeps only in-frame clones and is missing some. The sample contains 150,000 to 200,000 clones, more than 75% of which appear only once. This clone was picked up a small number of times. Its antigen is not known. Germline V gives CDR1 MDHEN, CDR2 SYDVKM. Trimming cost V 2 bases and J 2 bases; bases outside gene matches: 4. The CDR3 has 15 amino acids. Sequenced sample: PBMCs. The source of this sequence is a man aged 18 to 30 in good health and CMV-seropositive. The rearrangement uses TRBV28 and TRBJ2-7, with TRBD2 matching over 9 bases. The CDR3 DNA is TGTGCCAGCAGTTTAGGGGGCGGGAGGGCCTACGAGCAGTACTTC. Amino acid sequence: CASSLGGGRAYEQYF.